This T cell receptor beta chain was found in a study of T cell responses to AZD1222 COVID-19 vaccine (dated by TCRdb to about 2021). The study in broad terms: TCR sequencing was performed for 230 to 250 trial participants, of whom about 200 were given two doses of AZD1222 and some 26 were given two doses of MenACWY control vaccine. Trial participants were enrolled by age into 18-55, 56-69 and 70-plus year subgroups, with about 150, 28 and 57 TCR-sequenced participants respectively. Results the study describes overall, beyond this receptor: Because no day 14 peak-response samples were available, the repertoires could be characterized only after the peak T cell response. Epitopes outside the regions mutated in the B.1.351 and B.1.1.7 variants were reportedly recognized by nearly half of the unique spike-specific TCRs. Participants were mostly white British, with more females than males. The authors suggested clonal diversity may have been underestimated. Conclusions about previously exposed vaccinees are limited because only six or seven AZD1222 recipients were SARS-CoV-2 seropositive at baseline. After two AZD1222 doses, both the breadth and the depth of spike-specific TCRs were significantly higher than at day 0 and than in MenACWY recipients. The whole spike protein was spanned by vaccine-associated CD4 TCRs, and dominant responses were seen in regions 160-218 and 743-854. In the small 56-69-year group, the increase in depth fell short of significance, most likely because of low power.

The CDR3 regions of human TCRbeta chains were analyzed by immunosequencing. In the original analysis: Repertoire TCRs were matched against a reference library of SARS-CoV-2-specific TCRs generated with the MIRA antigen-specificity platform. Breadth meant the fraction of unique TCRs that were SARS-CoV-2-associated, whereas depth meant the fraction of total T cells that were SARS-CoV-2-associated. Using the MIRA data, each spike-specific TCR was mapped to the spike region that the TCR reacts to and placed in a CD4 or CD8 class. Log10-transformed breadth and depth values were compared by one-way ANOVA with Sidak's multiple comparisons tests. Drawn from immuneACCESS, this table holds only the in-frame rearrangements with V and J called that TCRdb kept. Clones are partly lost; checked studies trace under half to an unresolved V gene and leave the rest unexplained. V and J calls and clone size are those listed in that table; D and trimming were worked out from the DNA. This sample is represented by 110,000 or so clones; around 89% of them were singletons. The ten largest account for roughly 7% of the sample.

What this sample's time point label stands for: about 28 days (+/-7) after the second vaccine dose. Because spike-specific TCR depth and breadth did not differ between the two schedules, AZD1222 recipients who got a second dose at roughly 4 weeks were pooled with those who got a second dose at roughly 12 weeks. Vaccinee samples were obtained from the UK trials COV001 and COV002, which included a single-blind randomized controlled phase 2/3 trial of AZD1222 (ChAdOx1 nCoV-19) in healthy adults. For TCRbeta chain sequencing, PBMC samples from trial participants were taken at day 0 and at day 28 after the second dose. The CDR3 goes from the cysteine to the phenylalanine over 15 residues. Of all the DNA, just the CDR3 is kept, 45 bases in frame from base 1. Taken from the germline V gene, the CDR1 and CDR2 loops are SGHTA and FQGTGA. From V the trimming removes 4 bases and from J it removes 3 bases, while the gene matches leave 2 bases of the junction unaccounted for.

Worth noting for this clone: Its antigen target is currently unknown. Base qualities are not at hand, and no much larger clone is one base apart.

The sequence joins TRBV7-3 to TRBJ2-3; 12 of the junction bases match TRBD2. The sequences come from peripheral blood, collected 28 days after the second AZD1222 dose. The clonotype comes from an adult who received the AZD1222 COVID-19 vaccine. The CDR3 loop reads CASSSGLAGTDTQYF. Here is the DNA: TGTGCCAGCAGCTCTGGACTAGCGGGGACAGATACGCAGTATTTT.